The next 26 T cell receptor beta chains were all read from a single sample in a study of blood T cell repertoires in COVID-19. Measured with immunoSEQ multiplex PCR; TCRdb has only the in-frame clones, and not every one. The sample includes about 130,000 clones, over 80% of them seen just once. Sample: peripheral blood. These receptors were obtained from a man in his 60s with acute or convalescent COVID-19.

Only a few counts were recorded for this clone. The V gene is TRBV19, the J gene TRBJ1-3, with a possible D match to TRBD1 (5 bases). Trimming took off 9 bases at V and 3 bases at J, with 12 bases between the two ends. CDR1 LNHDA and CDR2 SQIVND come from the germline V gene (reference sequence). The CDR3 totals 13 residues. CDR3: CASPTGYGNTIYF. The CDR3 DNA follows: TGTGCCAGCCCTACAGGTTATGGAAACACCATATATTTT.

V usage is TRBV11-2 and J usage is TRBJ1-2; 7 bases line up with TRBD1. Germline trimming cut 4 bases from V and 10 bases from J; bases unmatched to any gene: 12. Germline CDR1 SGHAT, CDR2 FQNNGV. This CDR3 spans 14 amino acids. CDR3 amino acids: CASSSVGQAFNYTF. Written as DNA, the CDR3 is TGTGCCAGCAGCTCAGTCGGACAGGCGTTTAACTACACCTTC.

The rearrangement uses TRBV5-1 and TRBJ2-3; 10 bases fit TRBD1. The CDR3 totals 15 residues. V dropped 3 bases and J dropped 3; count of bases not matched to a gene: 4. CDR1 and CDR2 from the germline V gene are SGHRS and YFSETQ. In DNA form, the CDR3 reads TGCGCCAGCAGCTCCCCGGACAGGGGGACAGATACGCAGTATTTT. This sequence encodes CASSSPDRGTDTQYF.

This chain joins TRBV11-2 and TRBJ1-3; 8 bases are a match to TRBD1. After removal of 5 bases from V and 0 bases from J, the junction contained 12 bases not matched to a gene. The CDR3 is made up of 18 amino acids. The germline gives CDR1 SGHAT, CDR2 FQNNGV. CDR3 residues: CASSPGPGTGHSGNTIYF. CDR3 in DNA: TGTGCCAGCAGCCCAGGCCCCGGGACAGGACACTCTGGAAACACCATATATTTT.

V usage is TRBV2 and J usage is TRBJ2-7, with D possibly matching TRBD2 (6 bases). The V gene's germline CDR1 is SNHLY and CDR2 FYNNEI. There are 13 residues in the CDR3. V was cut by 4 bases and J by 7 bases, with 14 bases left in between. CDR3: CASSGMVAGEQYF. CDR3 sequence (DNA): TGTGCCAGCAGTGGAATGGTGGCGGGGGAGCAGTACTTC.

CDR3 nucleotide sequence: TGTGCCAGCAGCTTGCTAGCGGGAGGTATGGATGAGCAGTTCTTC. Protein: CASSLLAGGMDEQFF. The chain recombines TRBV7-9 with TRBJ2-1; 11 nucleotides match TRBD2. CDR1 is SEHNR and CDR2 is FQNEAQ in the germline V gene (reference sequence). This CDR3 is built from 15 residues. With V trimmed by 3 bases and J by 8 bases, 6 bases remained unmatched. The whole variable domain, remainder taken from reference TRBV7-9 and TRBJ2-1, is DTGVSQNPRHKITKRGQNVTFRCDPISEHNRLYWYRQTLGQGPEFLTYFQNEAQLEKSRLLSDRFSAERPKGSFSTLEIQRTEQGDSAMYLCASSLLAGGMDEQFFGPGTRLTVL.

This chain joins TRBV19 and TRBJ1-2, with 9 bases identical to TRBD1. The CDR3 is made up of 15 amino acids. J lost 8 bases, V lost 2 bases, and 9 bases had no gene match. Per the germline V gene, CDR1 is LNHDA and CDR2 is SQIVND (reference sequence). This CDR3 is CASSIRGQGWSGYTF. The CDR3 DNA reads as TGTGCCAGTAGTATAAGGGGACAGGGCTGGAGCGGCTACACCTTC.

The chain employs TRBV2 and TRBJ1-2; D unclear. CDR1 and CDR2 from the germline V gene are SNHLY and FYNNEI. Trimming removed 3 bases at V and 2 bases at J, with 10 bases between. The CDR3 contains 14 residues. The CDR3 nucleotides read TGTGCCAGCAGTGACGTCGGGGAGAACTATGGCTACACCTTC. It translates to CASSDVGENYGYTF.

The V and J genes are TRBV4-2 and TRBJ1-3; the D is unclear. V was clipped by 0 bases and J by 0 bases, with 6 bases between them. The CDR3 extends over 15 amino acids. Germline lookup yields CDR1 LGHNA and CDR2 YNFKEQ. The CDR3 reads CASSQERYSGNTIYF. The CDR3 DNA reads TGTGCCAGCAGCCAAGAACGGTACTCTGGAAACACCATATATTTT.

The V and J genes are TRBV5-1 and TRBJ1-1; TRBD1 matches at 7 bases. CDR1 and CDR2 (germline): SGHRS, YFSETQ. Trimming removed 7 bases from V and 5 bases from J; junction bases left unmatched: 8. The CDR3 spans 13 residues. CDR3 nucleotides: TGCGCCAGCGCGCAGGGGGGATCGACTGAAGCTTTCTTT. Amino acid sequence: CASAQGGSTEAFF.

The rearrangement joins TRBV6-5 to TRBJ2-7; 10 positions agree with TRBD1. V was pared by 10 bases and J by 0 bases, with 6 bases of the junction left unmatched. Germline-derived CDR1 and CDR2 are MNHEY and SVGAGI. This CDR3 has 14 amino acids. The CDR3 here is CATLRDRGSYEQYF. The CDR3 nucleotides are TGTGCCACTCTCCGGGACAGGGGCTCCTACGAGCAGTACTTC.

The gene calls are TRBV7-8 and TRBJ1-6, with 8 nucleotides matching TRBD1. There are 14 residues in the CDR3. With 4 bases clipped from V and 7 bases from J, the junction kept 3 bases outside the gene matches. The germline CDR1 and CDR2 sequences are SGHVS and FQNEAQ. For the CDR3, the DNA is TGTGCCAGCAGCTGGGACAGGTCAAATTCACCCCTCCACTTT. This gives the protein CASSWDRSNSPLHF. Supplemented by reference TRBV7-8 and TRBJ1-6, the full variable domain reads GAGVSQSPRYKVAKRGQDVALRCDPISGHVSLFWYQQALGQGPEFLTYFQNEAQLDKSGLPSDRFFAERPEGSVSTLKIQRTQQEDSAVYLCASSWDRSNSPLHFGNGTRLTVT.

The V and J genes are TRBV10-3 and TRBJ2-1; 13 nucleotides match TRBD2. The CDR3 sequence is 18 residues long. V trimming: 6 bases; J trimming: 6 bases; junction bases outside the gene matches: 14. Germline assignment: CDR1 ENHRY and CDR2 SYGVKD. The chain's CDR3 is CAISKGLAGPVESNEQFF. The CDR3 region has the DNA TGTGCCATCAGCAAGGGACTAGCGGGACCCGTGGAGAGCAATGAGCAGTTCTTC.

The chain uses TRBV5-1 and TRBJ1-4; D unclear. Germline loops: CDR1 SGHRS, CDR2 YFSETQ. V lost 0 bases to trimming and J lost 3 bases, with 12 bases between them. There are 16 residues in the CDR3. CDR3 DNA: TGCGCCAGCAGCTTGGGGAGGACGGTTTCTAATGAAAAACTGTTTTTT. This sequence encodes CASSLGRTVSNEKLFF.

This clone showed up just once. The genes are TRBV5-1 and TRBJ1-2, with D perhaps TRBD1 (5 bases). There are 14 residues in the CDR3. Per the germline V gene, CDR1 is SGHRS and CDR2 is YFSETQ. V shed 2 bases and J shed 4 bases, with 12 bases lying between them. CDR3 nucleotide sequence: TGCGCCAGCAGCTTAGGCGGCAGGGCCTATGGCTACACCTTC. Amino acid sequence: CASSLGGRAYGYTF. The whole variable domain, filled in from reference TRBV5-1 and TRBJ1-2, reads KAGVTQTPRYLIKTRGQQVTLSCSPISGHRSVSWYQQTPGQGLQFLFEYFSETQRNKGNFPGRFSGRQFSNSRSEMNVSTLELGDSALYLCASSLGGRAYGYTFGSGTRLTVV.

This clone was detected a few times. The J gene is TRBJ2-1, the V gene TRBV15, with D unclear. The V end lost 3 bases, the J end lost 0 bases, and 6 bases lay between the germline ends. The germline V gene encodes CDR1 LNHNV and CDR2 YYDKDF (reference sequence). There are 14 residues in the CDR3. The CDR3 protein is CATSSGPSYNEQFF. CDR3 nucleotide sequence: TGTGCCACCAGCAGTGGGCCCTCCTACAATGAGCAGTTCTTC.

J is TRBJ2-2 and V is TRBV25-1; 8 bases fit TRBD1. CDR1 is MGHDK and CDR2 is SYGVNS in the germline V gene. V lost 1 base, J lost 3 bases, and 4 bases stayed unmatched. This CDR3 is built from 16 residues. DNA for the CDR3: TGTGCCAGCAGTGAATCCCACAGGGGGGACACCGGGGAGCTGTTTTTT. This codes for CASSESHRGDTGELFF.

This chain uses TRBV28 with TRBJ1-4; TRBD1 might be the D (5 bases). V was pared by 6 bases and J by 8 bases, with 16 bases between. The CDR3 is made up of 14 amino acids. The germline gives CDR1 MDHEN, CDR2 SYDVKM. Here the CDR3 DNA reads TGTGCCAGCAGCCTAGGGGTATACGGAGAAAAACTGTTTTTT. It specifies CASSLGVYGEKLFF.

The chain is built from TRBV6-4 and TRBJ1-6, with D possibly TRBD1 on 5 matching bases. Germline lookup yields CDR1 MRHNA and CDR2 SNTAGT. The ends were cut back, 6 bases at V and 8 bases at J, with 8 bases in the middle. The CDR3 is 12 residues long. The CDR3 region is CASRSGDSPLHF. In nucleotides, the CDR3 is TGTGCCAGCAGGTCGGGGGATTCACCCCTCCACTTT.

The CDR3 DNA reads TGTGCCAGCAGCCCCTTTAGCGGGAGGGCCGCAGATACGCAGTATTTT. It translates to CASSPFSGRAADTQYF. The J gene is TRBJ2-3, the V gene TRBV11-2, with TRBD2 matching over 11 bases. Per germline, CDR1 SGHAT and CDR2 FQNNGV. The V gene end was trimmed by 5 bases and the J gene end by 4 bases; junction bases not matched to a gene: 8. The CDR3 contains 16 residues.

J is TRBJ1-2 and V is TRBV9; weak D call: TRBD1 (5 bases). The CDR3 covers 16 residues. V was clipped by 0 bases and J by 1 base, with 13 bases between them. Germline V CDR1 and CDR2: SGDLS, YYNGEE. CDR3 protein: CASSVGDRDGNYGYTF. CDR3 in DNA: TGTGCCAGCAGCGTAGGAGACAGAGATGGTAACTATGGCTACACCTTC.

V gene TRBV6-5 combines with J gene TRBJ1-1; D unclear. The CDR3 length is 15 residues. Germline CDR1 is MNHEY and CDR2 is SVGAGI. V gave up 6 bases and J gave up 1 base, with 15 bases separating them. The CDR3 here is CASSTLARQNTEAFF. The CDR3 bases are TGTGCCAGCAGCACCCTCGCCAGGCAGAACACTGAAGCTTTCTTT.

V usage is TRBV6-5 and J usage is TRBJ2-7, with D maybe TRBD2 (6 bases). Germline CDR1 and CDR2: MNHEY and SVGAGI. The CDR3 spans 14 residues. V lost 7 bases to trimming and J lost 7 bases, with 20 bases between them. The DNA of the CDR3 is TGTGCCAGCACCGGGCCTATGCGGGGAGAAGAGCAGTACTTC. The encoded protein is CASTGPMRGEEQYF.

This clone showed up just once. The chain carries TRBV28 and TRBJ1-5, with 8 bases matching TRBD1. The CDR3 totals 14 residues. The J segment lost 5 bases and the V segment lost 8 bases, leaving 8 bases of the junction unmatched. The germline V gene has CDR1 MDHEN and CDR2 SYDVKM. CDR3 coding DNA: TGTGCCAGCCTTGGGGACAGGTTGCATCAGCCCCAGCATTTT. Protein sequence: CASLGDRLHQPQHF.

This clone was recorded only once. The V and J genes are TRBV7-2 and TRBJ2-7; tentatively, D is TRBD2 (6 bases). The CDR3 is 15 amino acids. V was clipped by 5 bases and J by 5 bases, with 19 bases between them. In germline, CDR1 is SGHTA, CDR2 FQGNSA. The CDR3 nucleotides read TGTGCCAGCAGCCCGGGAGCCCAATCCTTCCACGAGCAGTACTTC. Its translation: CASSPGAQSFHEQYF.

The V gene is TRBV28, the J gene TRBJ1-3, with TRBD1 matching 9 bases. Germline trimming cut 6 bases from V and 0 bases from J; bases unmatched to any gene: 3. This CDR3 is 15 amino acids long. Looked up from germline, CDR1 is MDHEN and CDR2 is SYDVKM. The CDR3 DNA sequence: TGTGCCAGCAGGACAGGGGGGAGCTCTGGAAACACCATATATTTT. It codes for CASRTGGSSGNTIYF.